Included here is one T cell receptor (beta chain) sequence, with context. Its cognate antigen is unknown. Here immunoSEQ multiplex PCR was the method, and the copy in TCRdb shows in-frame clones only, minus some. Of roughly 58,000 clones listed, about 90% are singletons. The sample originates from a study of lymphopenia after photon versus proton radiotherapy. The V gene lost 4 bases and the J gene lost 0 bases, with 12 bases spanning the gap. Looked up from germline, CDR1 is SGHAT and CDR2 is FQNNGV. This CDR3 spans 16 amino acids. Notes on the study in general: After the lymphocyte nadir, photon-treated repertoires showed oligoclonal expansion, especially of CD8+ Temra cells. Proton therapy kept repertoires fairly stable, unlike photons, which gained effector/memory cells.

The sequencing used peripheral blood, collected from a patient treated with proton-based radiotherapy. The sequence was collected from a man older than 75 with esophageal cancer. The chain couples TRBV11-2 to TRBJ2-2; maybe TRBD1 (6 bases). The CDR3: CASSWGQGTNTGELFF. The DNA of the CDR3 is TGTGCCAGCAGCTGGGGACAAGGAACGAACACCGGGGAGCTGTTTTTT. The full variable domain, its missing parts supplied by reference TRBV11-2 and TRBJ2-2, is EAGVAQSPRYKIIEKRQSVAFWCNPISGHATLYWYQQILGQGPKLLIQFQNNGVVDDSQLPKDRFSAERLKGVDSTLKIQPAKLEDSAVYLCASSWGQGTNTGELFFGEGSRLTVL.